This entry lists 13 T cell receptor beta chains sequenced from one sample in a study of blood T cell repertoires in COVID-19. Data came from immunoSEQ multiplex PCR; TCRdb stores just in-frame clones and leaves some out. The table has approximately 40,000 clones, more than 85% seen once. Sequencing was performed on peripheral blood. These receptors originate from a woman at least 80 years old with acute or convalescent COVID-19.

The CDR3 nucleotides are TGTGCCAGCAGTTCCCGGACTAGCGGGAAGGGCTACGAGCAGTACTTC. Residues: CASSSRTSGKGYEQYF. The V gene is TRBV5-4, the J gene TRBJ2-7, with 12 positions matching TRBD2. Trimming cost V 5 bases and J 3 bases; bases outside gene matches: 9. The CDR3 has 16 residues. CDR1 is SGHNT and CDR2 is YYREEE in the germline V gene (reference sequence).

The V gene is TRBV16, the J gene TRBJ1-2; D is unresolved. Germline V CDR1 and CDR2: KGHSY, FQNENV. The V and J ends lost 0 bases and 7 bases respectively, with 12 bases between them. The CDR3 is made up of 14 amino acids. The CDR3 bases are TGTGCCAGCAGCCAATCTGTACCGGAGGGTGGCTACACCTTC. Its protein is CASSQSVPEGGYTF. The variable domain in full, completed from reference TRBV16 and TRBJ1-2, reads GEEVAQTPKHLVRGEGQKAKLYCAPIKGHSYVFWYQQVLKNEFKFLISFQNENVFDETGMPKERFSAKCLPNSPCSLEIQATKLEDSAVYFCASSQSVPEGGYTFGSGTRLTVV.

V is TRBV27 and J is TRBJ2-5; perhaps TRBD1 as D (5 bases). CDR1 and CDR2 from the germline V gene are MNHEY and SMNVEV (reference sequence). The length of the CDR3 is 13 residues. The germline V and J ends were trimmed by 5 bases and 3 bases, with 10 bases remaining between them. This CDR3 is CASSTSREETQYF. The CDR3 region has the DNA TGTGCCAGCAGTACTTCCAGGGAAGAGACCCAGTACTTC.

This clone was seen only a few times. The rearrangement uses TRBV6-5 and TRBJ2-5; 12 bases match TRBD1. This CDR3 spans 16 amino acids. Germline-derived CDR1 and CDR2 are MNHEY and SVGAGI. The V gene end was trimmed by 0 bases and the J gene end by 5 bases; junction bases not matched to a gene: 4. The CDR3 region has the DNA TGTGCCAGCAGTTACTCGGGACAGGGGGCCCCTGAGACCCAGTACTTC. Its protein is CASSYSGQGAPETQYF.

The gene calls are TRBV6-5 and TRBJ1-1; 10 bases match TRBD1. The germline V gene encodes CDR1 MNHEY and CDR2 SVGAGI. There are 15 residues in the CDR3. Unmatched junction bases numbered 5, after V lost 6 bases and J lost 1 base. The DNA for the CDR3 is TGTGCCAGCAGGGGGACAGGGGACCCGAACACTGAAGCTTTCTTT. Its protein is CASRGTGDPNTEAFF.

In its sample, this clone was seen once. The V call is TRBV30, the J call TRBJ2-7, with D possibly being TRBD2 (6 bases). CDR3 length equals 12 residues. The germline V gene has CDR1 GTSNPN and CDR2 SVGIG (reference sequence). With 0 bases removed from V and 10 bases from J, the gap between germline ends came to 13 bases. DNA for the CDR3: TGTGCCTGGAGTGTTGGGGGGACCCGCCAGTACTTC. Translated, it gives CAWSVGGTRQYF.

The chain has TRBV5-1 and TRBJ2-7; tentative D call: TRBD2 (6 bases). The germline V gene has CDR1 SGHRS and CDR2 YFSETQ. There are 16 residues in the CDR3. V gave up 4 bases and J gave up 0 bases, with 17 bases separating them. CDR3 loop: CASSPPGWRGSYEQYF. The CDR3 coding sequence is TGCGCCAGCAGCCCACCCGGGTGGAGGGGCTCCTACGAGCAGTACTTC.

The chain carries TRBV5-4 and TRBJ2-1, with D uncertain. Germline V gives CDR1 SGHNT, CDR2 YYREEE (reference sequence). V lost 2 bases and J lost 2, with 5 bases in between. This CDR3 region has 13 residues. For the CDR3, the DNA is TGTGCCAGCAGCTTCACAGCCTACAATGAGCAGTTCTTC. Protein: CASSFTAYNEQFF.

CDR3 nucleotide sequence: TGCGCCAGCAGCGTGACACAGGGGGCACCGAGCACTGAAGCTTTCTTT. Encoded protein: CASSVTQGAPSTEAFF. The chain links TRBV5-1 to TRBJ1-1; TRBD1 agrees at 9 bases. There are 16 residues in the CDR3. Germline V gene sequence: CDR1 SGHRS, CDR2 YFSETQ. After removal of 4 bases from V and 4 bases from J, the junction contained 11 bases not matched to a gene.

Here the CDR3 reads CRCGNTGDEKLFF. Here the CDR3 DNA reads TGTCGTTGCGGTAATACGGGAGATGAAAAACTGTTTTTT. This chain joins TRBV24-1 and TRBJ1-4; D is undetermined. Germline V gene data show CDR1 as KGHDR and CDR2 as SFDVKD. This CDR3 spans 13 amino acids.

The chain carries TRBV7-2 and TRBJ1-2; D remains ambiguous. V was clipped by 1 base and J by 5 bases, with 5 bases between them. The CDR3 runs to 12 residues. From germline, CDR1 is SGHTA and CDR2 FQGNSA. As DNA, the CDR3 is TGTGCCAGCAGCTTAGGTCCGTATGGCTACACCTTC. Amino acid sequence: CASSLGPYGYTF.

This sequence joins TRBV21-1 and TRBJ1-2; TRBD1, the table's D call, lacks a check against the DNA. TRBV21-1 is designated a pseudogene. The CDR3 spans 14 residues. CDR3 bases: TGTGCCAGCAGCAAAACGGACAGGGAGGGTGGCTACACCTTC. Its protein product is CASSKTDREGGYTF.

The gene calls are TRBV6-6 and TRBJ1-6, with D perhaps matching TRBD1 (5 bases). Germline V CDR1 and CDR2: MNHNY, SVGAGI (reference sequence). V lost 6 bases, J lost 6 bases, and 9 bases lay in between. This CDR3 has 13 residues. This CDR3 is CASRGEGNSPLHF. Written as DNA, the CDR3 is TGTGCCAGCAGAGGGGAAGGTAATTCACCCCTCCACTTT.